This TCR beta chain stems from a study of shared clonotypes between healthy human individuals. Whole-study context: CD4 naive cells filled three plates per donor, CD4 memory three, CD8 naive two and CD8 memory one. General study findings and limits: Memory subsets had estimated richness that was generally smaller than that of naive subsets. Despite large depth, sorted-subset datasets appeared incompletely sequenced.

CD45RO negativity and positive selection for CCR7 defined naive CD8 cells, a population that excluded terminally differentiated effector memory CD45RA+ cells. In regard to this clone: Its antigen is as yet unknown. Other DNA sequences in the same sample also yield this CDR3.

CDR3 length equals 14 residues. V trimming: 4 bases; J trimming: 2 bases; junction bases outside the gene matches: 3. Germline V lookup: CDR1 MDHEN, CDR2 SYDVKM. Sorted-subset replicate PCRs used roughly 210 ng of genomic DNA. This amount corresponded to 30,000 to 35,000 T cell genomes. Some clones are missing from TCRdb's copy, which holds only in-frame ones; the method was immunoSEQ multiplex PCR. The sample consists of millions of clones, approximately 94% of them appearing once. Sequences were obtained from naive CD8+ T cells sorted from blood. The TCR was taken from a man aged 18 to 35 in good health. The gene calls are TRBV28 and TRBJ1-1, with 8 bases fitting TRBD1. CDR3 nucleotide sequence: TGTGCCAGCAGTTCAGGGGGCGAAAACACTGAAGCTTTCTTT. The encoded protein is CASSSGGENTEAFF.